The next 21 T cell receptor beta chains were all read from a single sample in a study of CD8+ T cells in alopecia areata. Sequencing templates came from extracted RNA that was reverse transcribed into cDNA. The method was immunoSEQ multiplex PCR; TCRdb's version includes in-frame clones alone and lacks a portion of them. Found here are roughly 250,000 clones, under 80% of them singletons; the top ten hold more than 0.95%. Here the sequenced sample was CD4+ T cells sorted from blood, taken at week 0. All receptors derive from a human donor with alopecia areata.

This chain links TRBV29-1 with TRBJ2-1; D ambiguous. In germline, CDR1 is SQVTM, CDR2 ANQGSEA. The V gene lost 7 bases and the J gene lost 7 bases, with 5 bases spanning the gap. CDR3 length: 9 residues. CDR3 sequence reads: CSADNEQFF. In DNA, the CDR3 is TGCAGCGCCGATAATGAGCAGTTCTTC.

This clone was counted between two and nine times. The V call is TRBV2, the J call TRBJ2-2; perhaps TRBD1 as D (5 bases). Deletions cut 4 bases from V and 5 bases from J, with 11 bases between. Germline V gives CDR1 SNHLY, CDR2 FYNNEI. CDR3 length: 14 residues. CDR3 protein: CASSGSGFTGELFF. In DNA, the CDR3 is TGTGCCAGCAGTGGATCAGGGTTTACCGGGGAGCTGTTTTTT. The entire variable domain, with the rest obtained from reference TRBV2 and TRBJ2-2, is as follows: EPEVTQTPSHQVTQMGQEVILRCVPISNHLYFYWYRQILGQKVEFLVSFYNNEISEKSEIFDDQFSVERPDGSNFTLKIRSTKLEDSAMYFCASSGSGFTGELFFGEGSRLTVL.

This clone has only a few counts. The V and J genes are TRBV7-9 and TRBJ1-6; 9 nucleotides match TRBD1. With 3 bases clipped from V and 7 bases from J, the junction kept 7 bases outside the gene matches. Germline V gene data show CDR1 as SEHNR and CDR2 as FQNEAQ (reference sequence). The CDR3 has 16 residues. CDR3 in amino acids: CASSFYAGTGNSPLHF. CDR3 nucleotides: TGTGCCAGCAGCTTCTACGCCGGGACAGGGAATTCACCCCTCCACTTT.

The V call is TRBV29-1, the J call TRBJ2-3; 8 nucleotides line up with TRBD2. J gave up 5 bases and V 0 bases, and 10 bases lay outside the gene matches. This CDR3 is built from 16 residues. Per the germline V gene, CDR1 is SQVTM and CDR2 is ANQGSEA. CDR3 sequence reads: CSVEDPAGGRGDTQYF. The CDR3 nucleotides read TGCAGCGTTGAAGATCCGGCGGGGGGACGGGGAGATACGCAGTATTTT.

V is TRBV4-2 and J is TRBJ1-1, with 10 bases aligning to TRBD1. With V trimmed by 3 bases and J by 0 bases, 4 bases remained unmatched. Per the germline V gene, CDR1 is LGHNA and CDR2 is YNFKEQ. The CDR3 extends over 16 amino acids. CDR3 sequence: CASSHPGQGMNTEAFF. CDR3 DNA sequence: TGTGCCAGCAGCCACCCGGGACAGGGGATGAACACTGAAGCTTTCTTT.

In this sample, this clone turned up a few times. The rearrangement links TRBV20-1 to TRBJ1-2; 9 bases align to TRBD1. CDR1 DFQATT and CDR2 SNEGSKA come from the germline V gene (reference sequence). The CDR3 is made up of 10 amino acids. J gave up 8 bases and V 8 bases, and 3 bases lay outside the gene matches. The CDR3 spells CSRDRDGYTF. CDR3 bases: TGCAGTCGGGACAGGGACGGCTACACCTTC.

The table lists this clone with a count of one. The V and J genes are TRBV5-1 and TRBJ2-3; D unclear. The V gene's germline CDR1 is SGHRS and CDR2 YFSETQ. V shed 0 bases and J shed 2 bases, with 7 bases lying between them. The CDR3 has 14 amino acids. CDR3 amino acids: CASSLAAATDTQYF. The CDR3 DNA sequence: TGCGCCAGCAGCTTGGCTGCAGCCACAGATACGCAGTATTTT.

The rearrangement joins TRBV30 to TRBJ1-3, with a tentative D call TRBD1 (6 bases). The V end lost 4 bases, the J end lost 0 bases, and 13 bases lay between the germline ends. Germline lookup yields CDR1 GTSNPN and CDR2 SVGIG (reference sequence). The length of the CDR3 is 15 residues. The chain's CDR3 is CAWNQGRRSGNTIYF. CDR3 in DNA: TGTGCCTGGAACCAGGGGCGCCGCTCTGGAAACACCATATATTTT.

The CDR3 reads CASSSTSGGAGNNEQFF. CDR3 in DNA: TGCGCCAGCAGCTCGACTAGCGGGGGGGCCGGCAACAATGAGCAGTTCTTC. The chain links TRBV5-1 to TRBJ2-1, with 14 bases aligning to TRBD2. Germline V gives CDR1 SGHRS, CDR2 YFSETQ. Germline trimming cut 3 bases from V and 5 bases from J; bases unmatched to any gene: 7. This CDR3 has 17 residues.

The CDR3 sequence is CSVDRGGAEAFF. As DNA, the CDR3 is TGCAGCGTTGATCGGGGAGGGGCTGAAGCTTTCTTT. This chain connects TRBV29-1 to TRBJ1-1; maybe TRBD1 (5 bases). Germline CDR1 SQVTM, CDR2 ANQGSEA. There are 12 residues in the CDR3. V dropped 3 bases and J dropped 6 bases, with 11 bases sitting between them.

The V call is TRBV30, the J call TRBJ1-1, with 7 bases that match TRBD1. This CDR3 has 12 amino acids. CDR1 GTSNPN and CDR2 SVGIG come from the germline V gene (reference sequence). V shed 5 bases and J 11 bases; nucleotides not matched to a gene: 11. The CDR3 DNA reads as TGTGCCTGGGGGGGACAGCCCAGCTCGGCTTTCTTT. Protein: CAWGGQPSSAFF.

This chain uses TRBV7-9 with TRBJ2-5, with 8 bases fitting TRBD1. Trimming cost V 2 bases and J 4 bases; bases outside gene matches: 9. Germline values: CDR1 SEHNR, CDR2 FQNEAQ (reference sequence). CDR3 length: 16 residues. The CDR3 DNA reads TGTGCCAGCAGCTTATATTCAGCCAGGGGGCGAGAGACCCAGTACTTC. Amino acid sequence: CASSLYSARGRETQYF. Full variable domain (remainder filled in from reference TRBV7-9 and TRBJ2-5): DTGVSQNPRHKITKRGQNVTFRCDPISEHNRLYWYRQTLGQGPEFLTYFQNEAQLEKSRLLSDRFSAERPKGSFSTLEIQRTEQGDSAMYLCASSLYSARGRETQYFGPGTRLLVL.

This rearrangement joins TRBV29-1 to TRBJ1-6; 10 bases are a match to TRBD1. CDR1 SQVTM and CDR2 ANQGSEA come from the germline V gene. This CDR3 has 13 amino acids. V lost 8 bases, J lost 6 bases, and 4 bases stayed unmatched. The CDR3 region has the DNA TGCAGCATCTGGACAGGGGGTAATTCACCCCTCCACTTT. It specifies CSIWTGGNSPLHF.

The rearrangement joins TRBV4-2 to TRBJ2-5; 8 nucleotides align to TRBD1. The V gene end was trimmed by 0 bases and the J gene end by 7 bases; junction bases not matched to a gene: 4. This CDR3 contains 14 residues. Per germline, CDR1 LGHNA and CDR2 YNFKEQ. The CDR3 sequence: CASSQEQGGWTQYF. CDR3 in DNA: TGTGCCAGCAGCCAAGAACAGGGGGGCTGGACCCAGTACTTC.

The CDR3 here is CSVGPGLNYNEQFF. The CDR3 DNA sequence: TGCAGCGTTGGACCCGGACTTAACTACAATGAGCAGTTCTTC. The chain uses TRBV29-1 and TRBJ2-1, with D maybe TRBD2 (5 bases). CDR1 is SQVTM, CDR2 ANQGSEA, per germline. Trimming took 4 bases from V and 3 from J, leaving 13 bases between them. There are 14 residues in the CDR3.

Only a few counts were recorded for this clone. This sequence joins TRBV11-2 and TRBJ2-5; D gene ambiguous. The V end lost 2 bases, the J end lost 1 base, and 5 bases lay between the germline ends. In germline, CDR1 is SGHAT, CDR2 FQNNGV. The CDR3 contains 13 residues. CDR3 region: CASSLQVQETQYF. CDR3 bases: TGTGCCAGCAGCTTACAGGTCCAAGAGACCCAGTACTTC.

This clone was recorded once. This chain links TRBV2 with TRBJ2-4; D may be TRBD2 (5 bases). The CDR3 extends over 13 amino acids. Germline CDR1 is SNHLY and CDR2 is FYNNEI. The V end was cut by 4 bases, the J end by 13 bases, with 17 bases between. The CDR3 coding sequence is TGTGCCAGCAGTGCCCAACCGAGGGTTCGACAGTACTTC. This encodes CASSAQPRVRQYF.

Concerning this clone itself: Other DNA sequences in this specimen translate into the identical CDR3. The gene calls are TRBV5-1 and TRBJ2-2; D remains unclear. The V gene's germline CDR1 is SGHRS and CDR2 YFSETQ. V lost 0 bases and J 2 bases, leaving 5 bases between the germline ends. The CDR3 loop spans 14 amino acids. The CDR3 DNA is TGCGCCAGCAGCTTGGCCCCAAACACCGGGGAGCTGTTTTTT. This gives the protein CASSLAPNTGELFF.

The genes are TRBV7-9 and TRBJ2-7; 10 nucleotides line up with TRBD1. The CDR3 has 14 residues. The germline CDR1 and CDR2 sequences are SEHNR and FQNEAQ (reference sequence). Losses at the gene ends were 2 bases for V and 5 bases for J; bases not matched to a gene: 3. CDR3 in DNA: TGTGCCAGCAGCTTAATCGGACAGGGGGACGAGCAGTACTTC. Protein sequence: CASSLIGQGDEQYF.

Worth noting for this clone: A much more abundant neighbour one base away suggests this may be a read error. The chain combines TRBV7-2 with TRBJ1-5, with D unresolved. V dropped 0 bases and J dropped 6 bases, with 3 bases sitting between them. The germline V gene encodes CDR1 SGHTA and CDR2 FQGNSA. The CDR3 loop spans 12 amino acids. This CDR3 is CASSLAGQPQHF. CDR3 DNA sequence: TGTGCCAGCAGCTTAGCGGGTCAGCCCCAGCATTTT.

The CDR3 sequence is CSARGQAGELFF. The CDR3 nucleotides read TGCAGCGCCCGGGGACAAGCCGGGGAGCTGTTTTTT. The J gene is TRBJ2-2, the V gene TRBV29-1; possibly TRBD1 for D (6 bases). The ends were cut back, 7 bases at V and 6 bases at J, with 12 bases in the middle. From germline, CDR1 is SQVTM and CDR2 ANQGSEA. The CDR3 has 12 residues.